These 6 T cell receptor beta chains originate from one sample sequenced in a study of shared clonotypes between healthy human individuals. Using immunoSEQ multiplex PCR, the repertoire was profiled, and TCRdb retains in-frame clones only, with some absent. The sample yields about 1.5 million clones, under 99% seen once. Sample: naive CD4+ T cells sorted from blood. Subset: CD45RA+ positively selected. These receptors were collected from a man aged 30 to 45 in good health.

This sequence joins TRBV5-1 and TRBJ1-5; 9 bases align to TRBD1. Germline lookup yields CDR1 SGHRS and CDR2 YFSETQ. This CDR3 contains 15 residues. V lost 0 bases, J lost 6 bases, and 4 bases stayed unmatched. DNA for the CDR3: TGCGCCAGCAGCTTGGCGGGGACAGGGTTTCAGCCCCAGCATTTT. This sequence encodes CASSLAGTGFQPQHF.

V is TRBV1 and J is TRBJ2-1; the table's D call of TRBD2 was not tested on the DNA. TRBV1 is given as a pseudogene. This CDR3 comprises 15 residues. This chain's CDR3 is CTSRHGRSSYNEQFF. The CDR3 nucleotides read TGCACCAGCAGACACGGGAGGAGCTCCTACAATGAGCAGTTCTTC.

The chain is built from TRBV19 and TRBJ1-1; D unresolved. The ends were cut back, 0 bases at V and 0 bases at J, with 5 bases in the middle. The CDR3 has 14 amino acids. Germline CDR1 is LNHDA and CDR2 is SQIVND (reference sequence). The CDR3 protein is CASSIETVNTEAFF. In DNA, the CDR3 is TGTGCCAGTAGTATAGAAACCGTGAACACTGAAGCTTTCTTT.

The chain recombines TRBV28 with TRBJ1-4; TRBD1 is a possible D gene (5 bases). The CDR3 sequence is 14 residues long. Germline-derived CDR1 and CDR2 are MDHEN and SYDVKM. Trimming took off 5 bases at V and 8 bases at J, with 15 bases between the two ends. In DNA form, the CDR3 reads TGTGCCAGCAGTCCAGGGTACCAATTGGAAAAACTGTTTTTT. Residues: CASSPGYQLEKLFF. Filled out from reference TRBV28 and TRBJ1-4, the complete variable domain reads DVKVTQSSRYLVKRTGEKVFLECVQDMDHENMFWYRQDPGLGLRLIYFSYDVKMKEKGDIPEGYSVSREKKERFSLILESASTNQTSMYLCASSPGYQLEKLFFGSGTQLSVL.

CDR3 bases: TGTGCCAGCAGCTTAGACGGGCTCTCCTACGAGCAGTACTTC. It encodes CASSLDGLSYEQYF. The chain is built from TRBV11-3 and TRBJ2-7; D remains ambiguous. Germline lookup yields CDR1 SGHNT and CDR2 YENEEA. The CDR3 spans 14 residues. V was clipped by 0 bases and J by 0 bases, with 6 bases between them.

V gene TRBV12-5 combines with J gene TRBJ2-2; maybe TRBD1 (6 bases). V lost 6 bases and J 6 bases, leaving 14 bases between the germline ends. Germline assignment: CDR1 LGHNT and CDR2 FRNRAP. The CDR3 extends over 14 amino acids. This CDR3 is CASGKQGTPGELFF. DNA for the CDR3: TGTGCTAGTGGAAAACAGGGTACACCCGGGGAGCTGTTTTTT.